The 3 T cell receptor beta chains below were found in one sample sequenced in a study of blood T cells in healthy people across ages. Next came a second PCR, run for about 7 to 12 cycles, which used a sample-barcoded 5' primer along with a J-beta primer mix. A single record per CDR3 protein comes from TCRdb applying MiXCR to the 5' RACE reads. The repertoire has hundreds of thousands of distinct CDR3 sequences, about 53% of them found once; the top ten carry over 30%. The sample taken for sequencing was blood. The receptors were gathered from a man in his sixties in good health.

This clonotype was seen only a few times. The rearrangement joins TRBV10-3 to TRBJ2-1; 7 nucleotides align to TRBD2. Germline assignment: CDR1 ENHRY and CDR2 SYGVKD. After removal of 8 bases from V and 5 bases from J, the junction contained 6 bases not matched to a gene. This CDR3 comprises 13 residues. The DNA of the CDR3 is TGTGCCATCGCCGGGAGGCAAGACAATGAGCAGTTCTTC. Translating gives CAIAGRQDNEQFF.

This clonotype was picked up a small number of times. This rearrangement joins TRBV21-1 to TRBJ2-5; no DNA check was done on the table's D call, TRBD1. TRBV21-1 is assigned pseudogene status. The CDR3 consists of 14 residues. The CDR3 DNA is TGTGCCAGCAGCAAAGGGACAATGAGGGAGACCCAGTACTTC. This codes for CASSKGTMRETQYF.

The V gene is TRBV5-1, the J gene TRBJ1-6; TRBD1 is a possible D gene (6 bases). This CDR3 is built from 14 residues. CDR1 and CDR2 (germline): SGHRS, YFSETQ. The V and J ends lost 2 bases and 12 bases respectively, with 15 bases between them. The CDR3: CASSLTGSAEPLHF. CDR3 DNA: TGCGCCAGCAGCTTAACAGGGTCGGCGGAACCCCTCCACTTT.